The 16 T cell receptor beta chains below were found in one sample sequenced in a study of T cell responses to AZD1222 COVID-19 vaccine. TCRdb's copy holds only in-frame clones and misses some; the assay was immunoSEQ multiplex PCR. The data contain about 120,000 clones, around 90% of them singletons. The sequencing used peripheral blood, collected on day 0 of AZD1222 vaccination. These TCRs come from an adult in good health.

The chain has TRBV10-2 and TRBJ2-7; 7 positions match TRBD2. The junction had 7 bases not matched to a gene; V was cut back by 6 bases and J by 2 bases. From germline, CDR1 is WSHSY and CDR2 SAAADI. The CDR3 is 14 residues long. CDR3 sequence reads: CASSASGVAYEQYF. CDR3 sequence (DNA): TGCGCCAGCAGCGCCAGCGGGGTTGCCTACGAGCAGTACTTC.

This clone has a handful of counts. V usage is TRBV30 and J usage is TRBJ2-3; D unresolved. Germline V CDR1 and CDR2: GTSNPN, SVGIG (reference sequence). Deletions cut 2 bases from V and 2 bases from J, with 5 bases between. The CDR3 extends over 12 amino acids. CDR3 nucleotides: TGTGCCTGGAGTTGGCTCACAGATACGCAGTATTTT. Amino acid sequence: CAWSWLTDTQYF.

With respect to this clone: Germline and junction disagree at one end, which may indicate a read error. The chain combines TRBV14 with TRBJ2-1; no firm D call. Germline CDR1 and CDR2: SGHDN and FVKESK. This CDR3 has 15 residues. DNA for the CDR3: TGTGCCAGCAGACAAGGAATAGGGCTTGGCAATGAGCAGTTCTTC. Residues: CASRQGIGLGNEQFF.

The rearrangement links TRBV18 to TRBJ2-2; either TRBD1 or TRBD2 may fit D (5 bases each). CDR3 length: 16 amino acids. The germline V and J ends were trimmed by 4 bases and 1 base, with 13 bases remaining between them. Germline CDR1 KGHSH, CDR2 LQKENI. CDR3 amino acids: CASSLYRGGNTGELFF. CDR3 sequence (DNA): TGTGCCAGCTCACTCTACCGGGGCGGGAACACCGGGGAGCTGTTTTTT.

The chain uses TRBV9 and TRBJ1-3; D not resolved. The germline V gene encodes CDR1 SGDLS and CDR2 YYNGEE. CDR3 size: 13 residues. Trimming took 2 bases from V and 0 from J, leaving 3 bases between them. CDR3 residues: CASSVGSGNTIYF. In DNA form, the CDR3 reads TGTGCCAGCAGCGTCGGCTCTGGAAACACCATATATTTT.

V is TRBV15 and J is TRBJ1-4, with a possible D match to TRBD1 (5 bases). Trimming took 2 bases from V and 6 from J, leaving 10 bases between them. CDR3 size: 14 residues. Germline CDR1 and CDR2: LNHNV and YYDKDF (reference sequence). CDR3 coding DNA: TGTGCCACCAGCAGACTTCAGGGTGATGAAAAACTGTTTTTT. This codes for CATSRLQGDEKLFF.

This chain links TRBV12-5 with TRBJ1-1; D is perhaps TRBD1 (5 bases). V was shortened by 8 bases and J by 4 bases, with 20 bases between the two germline ends. The CDR3 extends over 15 amino acids. The V gene's germline CDR1 is LGHNT and CDR2 FRNRAP. CDR3 region: CASHGGMGFGTEAFF. CDR3 nucleotides: TGTGCTAGTCACGGGGGGATGGGTTTTGGCACTGAAGCTTTCTTT.

The CDR3, as DNA: TGTGCCAGCAGCGGGACTAAAACCTACGAGCAGTACTTC. Translating it yields CASSGTKTYEQYF. The chain combines TRBV7-9 with TRBJ2-7; TRBD2 aligns across 7 bases. In germline, CDR1 is SEHNR, CDR2 FQNEAQ (reference sequence). The CDR3 sequence is 13 residues long. With V trimmed by 5 bases and J by 2 bases, 3 bases remained unmatched.

This clone was seen only once. The chain uses TRBV6-5 and TRBJ1-1; TRBD1 agrees at 8 bases. CDR3 length: 13 amino acids. CDR1 MNHEY and CDR2 SVGAGI come from the germline V gene. V was pared by 3 bases and J by 8 bases, with 5 bases of the junction left unmatched. The CDR3 spells CASSYRRDREAFF. CDR3 nucleotides: TGTGCCAGCAGTTATCGCCGGGACAGGGAAGCTTTCTTT.

The rearrangement joins TRBV4-2 to TRBJ2-2, with 10 bases lining up with TRBD2. This CDR3 region has 17 residues. From germline, CDR1 is LGHNA and CDR2 YNFKEQ. The V and J ends lost 2 bases and 2 bases, in that order; junction bases with no gene match: 5. As DNA, the CDR3 is TGTGCCAGCAGCCAACTTAGCGGGGGGCTAAACACCGGGGAGCTGTTTTTT. Its translation: CASSQLSGGLNTGELFF.

This clone is a singleton in its sample. At one end the junction does not follow the germline gene, possibly because of a read error. The rearrangement joins TRBV7-2 to TRBJ2-7; D unresolved. Germline CDR1 reads SGHTA; CDR2 reads FQGNSA. The CDR3 sequence is 14 residues long. This chain's CDR3 is CASRLELGSYEQYF. The CDR3 nucleotides read TGTGCCAGCAGATTAGAGTTGGGGTCTTACGAGCAGTACTTC.

This clone occurred a few times. The V and J genes are TRBV12-3 or TRBV12-4 and TRBJ1-2, with TRBD1 identical over 7 bases. The junction had 6 bases not matched to a gene; V was cut back by 3 bases and J by 8 bases. The CDR3 loop spans 13 amino acids. CDR3 loop: CASSFGQGEGYTF. CDR3 DNA: TGTGCCAGCAGTTTCGGCCAGGGGGAGGGCTACACCTTC.

V and J are TRBV29-1 and TRBJ2-1; D gene ambiguous. The CDR3 spans 10 residues. Germline lookup yields CDR1 SQVTM and CDR2 ANQGSEA. V lost 5 bases, J lost 8 bases, and 7 bases lay in between. DNA for the CDR3: TGCAGCGTTAGGGTCGATGAGCAGTTCTTC. It codes for CSVRVDEQFF.

The J gene is TRBJ1-6, the V gene TRBV19; a weak D match, TRBD1 (6 bases). Germline V gene sequence: CDR1 LNHDA, CDR2 SQIVND (reference sequence). There are 15 residues in the CDR3. Deletions cut 6 bases from V and 5 bases from J, with 14 bases between. Here the CDR3 DNA reads TGTGCCAGTAGCCCGGAAAGGGGGAATAATTCACCCCTCCACTTT. Protein product: CASSPERGNNSPLHF. The whole variable domain, remainder taken from reference TRBV19 and TRBJ1-6, is DGGITQSPKYLFRKEGQNVTLSCEQNLNHDAMYWYRQDPGQGLRLIYYSQIVNDFQKGDIAEGYSVSREKKESFPLTVTSAQKNPTAFYLCASSPERGNNSPLHFGNGTRLTVT.

The rearrangement joins TRBV5-4 to TRBJ2-3, with 14 bases aligning to TRBD2. This CDR3 is built from 15 residues. Trimming cost V 4 bases and J 5 bases; bases outside gene matches: 3. The germline V gene has CDR1 SGHNT and CDR2 YYREEE (reference sequence). CDR3 nucleotide sequence: TGTGCCAGCAGCCCGGGACTAGCGGGGGTAGATACGCAGTATTTT. Translation: CASSPGLAGVDTQYF.

CDR3: CASSLGSVNTEAFF. CDR3 sequence (DNA): TGTGCCAGCAGCTTAGGTTCAGTAAACACTGAAGCTTTCTTT. The J gene is TRBJ1-1, the V gene TRBV7-9; D is undetermined. The CDR3 covers 14 residues. Germline V gene data show CDR1 as SEHNR and CDR2 as FQNEAQ (reference sequence). The V and J ends lost 1 base and 2 bases respectively, with 8 bases between them.